The text below deals with one T cell receptor beta chain. The data are from a study of Ad26.COV2.S vaccination and SARS-CoV-2 variants. Stated treatment: some 20 received Ad26.COV2.S at low or high dose, single or two shots; 5 received placebo; per-sample allocation not given. At day 63 after the first vaccine or placebo injection, samples were drawn. Clones were read by immunoSEQ multiplex PCR, and TCRdb kept only the in-frame ones, dropping some. Among a few hundred thousand clones listed, roughly 90% were seen once. Germline-derived CDR1 and CDR2 are GTSNPN and SVGIG (reference sequence). V was cut by 4 bases and J by 8 bases, with 17 bases left in between. The CDR3 covers 13 residues.

The sequence came from a person between 18 and 59 years old who received the Ad26.COV2.S COVID-19 vaccine or a placebo. Material: peripheral blood, obtained in a trial of Ad26.COV2.S vaccine versus placebo. The chain combines TRBV30 with TRBJ1-1; D is possibly TRBD1 (6 bases). In DNA, the CDR3 is TGTGCCTGGATCTCAGGGGTAACTACCGAAGCTTTCTTT. It yields the protein CAWISGVTTEAFF.